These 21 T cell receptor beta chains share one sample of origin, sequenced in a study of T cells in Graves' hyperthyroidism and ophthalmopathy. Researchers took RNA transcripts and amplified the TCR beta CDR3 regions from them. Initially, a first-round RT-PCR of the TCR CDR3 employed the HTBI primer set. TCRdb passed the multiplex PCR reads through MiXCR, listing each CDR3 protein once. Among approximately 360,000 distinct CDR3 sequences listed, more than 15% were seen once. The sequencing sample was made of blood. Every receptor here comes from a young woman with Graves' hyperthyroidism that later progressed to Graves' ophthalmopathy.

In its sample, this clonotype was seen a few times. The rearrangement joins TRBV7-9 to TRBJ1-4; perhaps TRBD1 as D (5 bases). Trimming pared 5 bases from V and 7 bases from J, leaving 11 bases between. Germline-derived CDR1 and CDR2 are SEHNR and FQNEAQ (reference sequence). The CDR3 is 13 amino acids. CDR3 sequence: CASSAGQGEKLFF. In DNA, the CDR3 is TGTGCCAGCAGCGCCGGACAAGGTGAAAAACTGTTTTTT.

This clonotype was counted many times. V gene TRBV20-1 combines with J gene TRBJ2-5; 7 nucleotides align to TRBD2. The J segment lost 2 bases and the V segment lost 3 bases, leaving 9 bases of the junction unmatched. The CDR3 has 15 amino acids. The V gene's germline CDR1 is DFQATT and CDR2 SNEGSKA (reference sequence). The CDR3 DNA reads TGCAGTGCTAGGATAGTGGGAGGGAAGCAAGAGACCCAGTACTTC. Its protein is CSARIVGGKQETQYF.

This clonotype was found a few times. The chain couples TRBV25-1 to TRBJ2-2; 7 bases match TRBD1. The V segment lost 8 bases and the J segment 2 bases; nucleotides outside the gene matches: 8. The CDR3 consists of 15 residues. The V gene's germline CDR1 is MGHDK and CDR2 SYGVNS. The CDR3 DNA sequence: TGTGCCAGCGCACCGGGACAGTTTAACACCGGGGAGCTGTTTTTT. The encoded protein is CASAPGQFNTGELFF.

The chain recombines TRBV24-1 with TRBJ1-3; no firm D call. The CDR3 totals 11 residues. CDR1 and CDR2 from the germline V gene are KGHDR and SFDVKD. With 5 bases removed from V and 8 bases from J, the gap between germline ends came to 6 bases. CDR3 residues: CATSGPDTIYF. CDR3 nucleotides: TGTGCCACCAGTGGTCCGGACACCATATATTTT.

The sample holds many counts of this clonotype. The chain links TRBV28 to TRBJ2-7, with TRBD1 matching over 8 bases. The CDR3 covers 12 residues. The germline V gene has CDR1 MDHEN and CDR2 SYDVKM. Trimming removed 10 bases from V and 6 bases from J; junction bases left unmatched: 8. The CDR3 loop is CATGTGSSEQYF. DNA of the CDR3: TGTGCCACCGGGACAGGTTCAAGCGAGCAGTACTTC.

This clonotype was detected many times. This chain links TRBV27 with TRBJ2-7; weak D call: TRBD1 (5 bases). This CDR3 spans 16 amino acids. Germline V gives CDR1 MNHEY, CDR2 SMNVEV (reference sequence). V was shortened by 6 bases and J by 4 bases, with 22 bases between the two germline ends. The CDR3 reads CASSPKERQIPYEQYF. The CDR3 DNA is TGTGCCAGCAGCCCAAAGGAGAGACAGATCCCATACGAGCAGTACTTC.

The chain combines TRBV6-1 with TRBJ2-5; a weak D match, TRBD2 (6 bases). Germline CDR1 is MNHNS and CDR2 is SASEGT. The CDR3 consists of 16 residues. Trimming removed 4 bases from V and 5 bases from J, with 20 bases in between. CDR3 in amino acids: CASSGQWEVPRETQYF. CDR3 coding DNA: TGTGCCAGCAGTGGACAGTGGGAGGTACCCAGGGAGACCCAGTACTTC.

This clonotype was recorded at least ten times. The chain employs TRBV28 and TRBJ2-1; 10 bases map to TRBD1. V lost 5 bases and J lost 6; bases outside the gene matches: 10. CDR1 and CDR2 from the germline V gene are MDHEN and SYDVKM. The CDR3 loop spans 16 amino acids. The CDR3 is CASSPPGTGDPNEQFF. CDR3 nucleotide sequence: TGTGCCAGCAGTCCCCCAGGGACAGGGGACCCCAATGAGCAGTTCTTC.

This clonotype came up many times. CDR3 loop: CSARDRWTQYF. The DNA of the CDR3 is TGCAGTGCTAGAGATCGTTGGACCCAGTACTTC. The chain links TRBV20-1 to TRBJ2-5; D remains unclear. Per the germline V gene, CDR1 is DFQATT and CDR2 is SNEGSKA (reference sequence). The ends were cut back, 0 bases at V and 7 bases at J, with 6 bases in the middle. The CDR3 totals 11 residues.

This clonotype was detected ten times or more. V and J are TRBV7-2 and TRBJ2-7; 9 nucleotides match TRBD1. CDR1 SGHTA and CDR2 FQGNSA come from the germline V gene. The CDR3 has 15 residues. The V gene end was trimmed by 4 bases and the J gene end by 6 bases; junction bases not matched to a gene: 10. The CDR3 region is CASSSPGTGIGEQYF. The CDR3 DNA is TGTGCCAGCAGCTCGCCCGGGACAGGGATCGGCGAGCAGTACTTC.

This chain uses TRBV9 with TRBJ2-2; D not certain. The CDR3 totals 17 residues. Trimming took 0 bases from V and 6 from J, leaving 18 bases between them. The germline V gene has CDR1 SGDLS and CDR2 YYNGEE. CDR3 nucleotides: TGTGCCAGCAGCGTAGACCCGGCTTTTTCTAGTTCCGGGGAGCTGTTTTTT. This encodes CASSVDPAFSSSGELFF.

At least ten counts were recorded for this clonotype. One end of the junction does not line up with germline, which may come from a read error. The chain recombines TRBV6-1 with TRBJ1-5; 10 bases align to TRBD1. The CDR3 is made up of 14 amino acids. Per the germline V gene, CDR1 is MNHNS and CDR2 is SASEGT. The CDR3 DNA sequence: TGTGCCACCAGTAGGGACAGGGGTAGGGAGCCCCAGCATTTT. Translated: CATSRDRGREPQHF.

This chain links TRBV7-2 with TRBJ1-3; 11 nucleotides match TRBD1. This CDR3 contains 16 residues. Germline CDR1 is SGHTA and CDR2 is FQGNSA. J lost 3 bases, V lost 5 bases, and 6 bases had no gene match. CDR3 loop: CASSTRTGGSGNTIYF. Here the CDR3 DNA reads TGTGCCAGCAGCACACGGACAGGGGGCAGTGGAAACACCATATATTTT.

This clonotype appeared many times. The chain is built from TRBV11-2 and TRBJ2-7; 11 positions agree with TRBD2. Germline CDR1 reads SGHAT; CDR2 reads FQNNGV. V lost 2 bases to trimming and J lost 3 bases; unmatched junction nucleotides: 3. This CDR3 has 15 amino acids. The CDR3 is CASSLPGLAVYEQYF. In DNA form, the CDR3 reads TGTGCCAGCAGCTTACCGGGACTAGCGGTCTACGAGCAGTACTTC.

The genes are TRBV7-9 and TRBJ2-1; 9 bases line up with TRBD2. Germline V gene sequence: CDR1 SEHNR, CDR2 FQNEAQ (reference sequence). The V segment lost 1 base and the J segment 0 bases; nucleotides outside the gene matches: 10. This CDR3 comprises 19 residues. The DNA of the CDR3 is TGTGCCAGCAGCTTAGAATGGCTAGCGGGAAAGAGCTCCTACAATGAGCAGTTCTTC. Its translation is CASSLEWLAGKSSYNEQFF. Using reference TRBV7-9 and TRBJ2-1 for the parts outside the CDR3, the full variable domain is DTGVSQNPRHKITKRGQNVTFRCDPISEHNRLYWYRQTLGQGPEFLTYFQNEAQLEKSRLLSDRFSAERPKGSFSTLEIQRTEQGDSAMYLCASSLEWLAGKSSYNEQFFGPGTRLTVL.

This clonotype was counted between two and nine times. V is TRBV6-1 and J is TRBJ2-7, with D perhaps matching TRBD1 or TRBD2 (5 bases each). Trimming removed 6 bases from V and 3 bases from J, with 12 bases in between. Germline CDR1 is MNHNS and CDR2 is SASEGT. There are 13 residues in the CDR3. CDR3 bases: TGTGCCAGCAGCGGTCCGGGACGCTACGAGCAGTACTTC. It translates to CASSGPGRYEQYF.

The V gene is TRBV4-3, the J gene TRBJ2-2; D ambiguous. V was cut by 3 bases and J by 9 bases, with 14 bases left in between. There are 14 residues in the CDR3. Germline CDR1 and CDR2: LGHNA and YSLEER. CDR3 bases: TGCGCCAGCAGCCAGACCGCTAAGCCTCGGGAGCTGTTTTTT. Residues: CASSQTAKPRELFF.

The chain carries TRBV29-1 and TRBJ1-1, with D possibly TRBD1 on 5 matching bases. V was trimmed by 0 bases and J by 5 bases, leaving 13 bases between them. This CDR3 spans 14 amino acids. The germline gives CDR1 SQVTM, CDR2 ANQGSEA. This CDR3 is CSVEEVRGETEAFF. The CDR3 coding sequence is TGCAGCGTTGAAGAAGTTCGGGGGGAGACTGAAGCTTTCTTT.

The CDR3 region is CASSSPGGYTF. The CDR3 coding sequence is TGTGCCAGCAGTTCCCCGGGTGGCTACACCTTC. This chain joins TRBV28 and TRBJ1-2, with unresolved D. This CDR3 has 11 residues. CDR1 MDHEN and CDR2 SYDVKM come from the germline V gene. The V end lost 4 bases, the J end lost 7 bases, and 7 bases lay between the germline ends.

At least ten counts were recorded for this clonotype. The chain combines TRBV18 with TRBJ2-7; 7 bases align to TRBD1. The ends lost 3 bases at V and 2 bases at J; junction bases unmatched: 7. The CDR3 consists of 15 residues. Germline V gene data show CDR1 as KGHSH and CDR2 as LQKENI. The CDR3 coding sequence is TGTGCCAGCTCACCCCGGGACAGACCGACCTACGAGCAGTACTTC. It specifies CASSPRDRPTYEQYF.

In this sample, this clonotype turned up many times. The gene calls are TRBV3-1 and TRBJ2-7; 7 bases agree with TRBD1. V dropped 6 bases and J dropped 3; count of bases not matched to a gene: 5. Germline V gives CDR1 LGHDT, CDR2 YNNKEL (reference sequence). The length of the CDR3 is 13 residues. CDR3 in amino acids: CASRPTGVYEQYF. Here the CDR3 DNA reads TGTGCCAGCAGACCCACAGGGGTCTACGAGCAGTACTTC.